This T cell receptor beta chain was recovered during a study of blood T cell repertoires in COVID-19. Study at large: The United States, Italy and Spain supplied acute and convalescent COVID-19 samples.

In the study's own analysis: The authors estimated nucleated cell counts from reference gene primer amplification. Only in-frame clones appear in the TCRdb table, and some are missing; sequencing was by immunoSEQ multiplex PCR. The V and J calls and the clone size are those of that table, but D and trimming were determined from the DNA. The sample lists 150,000 to 200,000 clones, around 87% seen once, with roughly 0.53% in the top ten. The CDR3 length is 14 residues. Germline V lookup: CDR1 LNHDA, CDR2 SQIVND (reference sequence). V lost 7 bases and J lost 5; bases outside the gene matches: 1. The receptor was derived from a man between 60 and 75 years old with COVID-19, enrolled during active disease. The V call is TRBV19, the J call TRBJ2-5, with 16 bases lining up with TRBD2. The specimen sequenced was peripheral blood. CDR3 nucleotide sequence: TGTGCCAGTAAGGGACTAGCGGGAGGGGAGACCCAGTACTTC. It yields the protein CASKGLAGGETQYF.